This TCR beta chain comes out of a study of T cells in Graves' hyperthyroidism and ophthalmopathy. About the research overall: At initial diagnosis, before any treatment had begun, peripheral blood was obtained. Study-wide results and limits: Blood also held most thyroid clonotypes expanded beyond 0.001.

From RNA transcripts, TCR beta CDR3 regions were amplified. HTBI primers were used for first-round RT-PCR of the TCR CDR3. Each CDR3 protein is one row after TCRdb ran MiXCR on the multiplex PCR reads. Of roughly 800,000 distinct CDR3 sequences listed, approximately 40% are singletons. This clonotype was seen a handful of times. Its antigen is unidentified. Germline assignment: CDR1 MGHRA and CDR2 YSYEKL. The CDR3 loop spans 14 amino acids. The germline V and J ends were trimmed by 0 bases and 5 bases, with 11 bases remaining between them. The rearrangement links TRBV4-1 to TRBJ2-7, with D unclear. Sequencing was done on a sample of blood. The origin of this receptor is a man between 18 and 35 years old with Graves' hyperthyroidism. CDR3 sequence (DNA): TGCGCCAGCAGCCAAGAATCCGGGTTAGACGAGCAGTACTTC. Protein: CASSQESGLDEQYF.